The subject of this entry is one TCR beta chain. The method was immunoSEQ multiplex PCR; TCRdb's version includes in-frame clones alone and lacks a portion of them. Of about 63,000 clones in the sample, about 73% were seen once. V shed 3 bases and J shed 1 base, with 6 bases lying between them. The germline CDR1 and CDR2 sequences are LNHDA and SQIVND (reference sequence). The CDR3 is 14 residues long. This sample was included in a study of blood T cell repertoires in COVID-19. Whole-study context: Spain, Italy and the United States supplied samples that represented acute and convalescent COVID-19. The analysed material was cDNA or gDNA that came from T cells, B-cell-depleted T cells, or PBMCs.

Sequences were obtained from peripheral blood. The sequence came from a woman of 80 years or more with acute or convalescent COVID-19. V usage is TRBV19 and J usage is TRBJ2-2; D remains ambiguous. CDR3 DNA: TGTGCCAGTAGTATTTCCAGGAACACCGGGGAGCTGTTTTTT. This gives the protein CASSISRNTGELFF.